A single sample is the source of the 25 T cell receptor beta chains below, sequenced in a study of CXCR3-negative and CXCR3-positive naive CD8 T cells. Study-wide findings and caveats: The TRB CDR3s that CXCR3-positive naive cells carried were more hydrophobic than those of CXCR3-negative naive cells.

The antigens these receptors bind are not known. UMI-labeled TRB cDNA libraries were prepared by 5' RACE. One entry per CDR3 protein, without DNA, is what TCRdb gives after re-calling the 5' RACE reads. The sample has about 50,000 distinct CDR3 sequences. Input material: naive CXCR3+ CD8+ T cells from blood. Documented subset: CD45RO-CCR7+CD27+CD95- naive CD8+ T cells expressing CXCR3 (TNR3+). Receptors originate from a human donor in good health. Some clones in this sample may be carry-over from other donors' samples.

The chain combines TRBV7-9 with TRBJ2-7; with no DNA, the TCRdb D assignment of TRBD1 cannot be verified. This CDR3 region has 14 residues. From germline, CDR1 is SEHNR and CDR2 FQNEAQ (reference sequence). This CDR3 reads CASSLGGSRYEQYF.

V and J are TRBV12-3 or TRBV12-4 and TRBJ2-1; the TRBD2 assignment by TCRdb is unverifiable without DNA. This CDR3 has 16 residues. This chain's CDR3 is CASSLYGPSNYNEQFF.

The chain carries TRBV28 and TRBJ2-7. Germline CDR1 reads MDHEN; CDR2 reads SYDVKM. The CDR3 sequence is 13 residues long. The CDR3 here is CASSLQVSYEQYF.

The rearrangement joins TRBV6-5 to TRBJ2-7; TCRdb designates TRBD1, a call that cannot be tested without DNA. The length of the CDR3 is 17 residues. Germline lookup yields CDR1 MNHEY and CDR2 SVGAGI. CDR3 amino acids: CASSTGSPGTSSYEQYF.

V and J are TRBV7-2 and TRBJ2-7; TCRdb's assignment of TRBD1 cannot be checked, as there is no DNA. Looked up from germline, CDR1 is SGHTA and CDR2 is FQGNSA. CDR3 length equals 16 residues. The CDR3 loop reads CASSSPWGDSAYEQYF.

The chain combines TRBV20-1 with TRBJ2-7; the TCRdb D gene call, TRBD1, has no DNA to confirm it. Germline V gene sequence: CDR1 DFQATT, CDR2 SNEGSKA (reference sequence). The CDR3 consists of 15 residues. The chain's CDR3 is CSARDVSEGEYEQYF.

The chain joins TRBV5-5 to TRBJ1-2; TCRdb indicates TRBD1, and absent DNA this call remains unverified. Germline CDR1 reads SGHKS; CDR2 reads YYEKEE (reference sequence). The CDR3 is made up of 14 amino acids. CDR3: CASSDLPGSYGYTF. The full variable domain, rest sourced from reference TRBV5-5 and TRBJ1-2, is DAGVTQSPTHLIKTRGQQVTLRCSPISGHKSVSWYQQVLGQGPQFIFQYYEKEERGRGNFPDRFSARQFPNYSSELNVNALLLGDSALYLCASSDLPGSYGYTFGSGTRLTVV.

This chain's CDR3 is CASSQDGQASTYNEQFF. V gene TRBV14 combines with J gene TRBJ2-1; no DNA is available, so the TRBD1 call from TCRdb remains unchecked. The CDR3 is 17 residues long. Germline V gene sequence: CDR1 SGHDN, CDR2 FVKESK.

This chain uses TRBV6-1 with TRBJ2-2; lacking DNA, the TRBD1 call made by TCRdb goes unchecked. Germline V lookup: CDR1 MNHNS, CDR2 SASEGT. The CDR3 extends over 16 amino acids. CDR3 amino acids: CASLGRTAMNTGELFF.

The rearrangement joins TRBV2 to TRBJ1-5. In germline, CDR1 is SNHLY, CDR2 FYNNEI. The CDR3 consists of 14 residues. The CDR3 sequence: CASTTHQAGQPQHF.

The genes are TRBV20-1 and TRBJ2-7. CDR3 length: 12 residues. Germline assignment: CDR1 DFQATT and CDR2 SNEGSKA (reference sequence). The CDR3 is CSARRWGYEQYF.

This rearrangement joins TRBV28 to TRBJ1-1. The CDR3 totals 14 residues. CDR1 and CDR2 from the germline V gene are MDHEN and SYDVKM. This CDR3 reads CASSFYAMNTEAFF.

This rearrangement joins TRBV7-8 to TRBJ2-7. Per germline, CDR1 SGHVS and CDR2 FQNEAQ. The CDR3 is made up of 15 amino acids. The CDR3 sequence is CASSLGLERVYEQYF.

V gene TRBV2 combines with J gene TRBJ2-3; TCRdb proposes TRBD2, but this gene call is untestable without DNA. The V gene's germline CDR1 is SNHLY and CDR2 FYNNEI. The CDR3 totals 18 residues. The CDR3: CARYTPGLGSLGADTKYF. Supplemented by reference TRBV2 and TRBJ2-3, the full variable domain reads EPEVTQTPSHQVTQMGQEVILRCVPISNHLYFYWYRQILGQKVEFLVSFYNNEISEKSEIFDDQFSVERPDGSNFTLKIRSTKLEDSAMYFCARYTPGLGSLGADTKYFGPGTRLTVL.

CDR3 residues: CASSSTGGSGELFF. The chain has TRBV7-9 and TRBJ2-2; TCRdb's D call of TRBD1 is untestable without DNA. Germline values: CDR1 SEHNR, CDR2 FQNEAQ (reference sequence). This CDR3 has 14 residues. Complete variable domain (other parts from reference TRBV7-9 and TRBJ2-2): DTGVSQNPRHKITKRGQNVTFRCDPISEHNRLYWYRQTLGQGPEFLTYFQNEAQLEKSRLLSDRFSAERPKGSFSTLEIQRTEQGDSAMYLCASSSTGGSGELFFGEGSRLTVL.

The V call is TRBV7-9, the J call TRBJ2-7. CDR1 is SEHNR, CDR2 FQNEAQ, per germline (reference sequence). This CDR3 is 11 amino acids long. CDR3 protein: CASSLAHEQYF.

The CDR3 sequence: CASSSLLAGSSYEQYF. The chain recombines TRBV6-6 with TRBJ2-7; the TCRdb D gene call, TRBD2, has no DNA to confirm it. This CDR3 has 16 residues. Germline V gene data show CDR1 as MNHNY and CDR2 as SVGAGI (reference sequence).

The genes are TRBV20-1 and TRBJ1-1. CDR3 length equals 13 residues. Germline CDR1 DFQATT, CDR2 SNEGSKA (reference sequence). The CDR3 loop is CSAQTRRVAEAFF.

The V and J genes are TRBV6-5 and TRBJ1-6. Germline V lookup: CDR1 MNHEY, CDR2 SVGAGI. The CDR3 is made up of 17 amino acids. The CDR3 spells CASSYSQGAPEDSPLHF.

The V gene is TRBV4-1, the J gene TRBJ1-5. There are 15 residues in the CDR3. The germline gives CDR1 MGHRA, CDR2 YSYEKL. The CDR3 is CASSQDRQGNQPQHF.

The chain joins TRBV2 to TRBJ2-2; no DNA is available, so the TRBD2 call from TCRdb remains unchecked. Per the germline V gene, CDR1 is SNHLY and CDR2 is FYNNEI. This CDR3 is 16 amino acids long. CDR3: CAILPAGGANTGELFF.

The rearrangement joins TRBV9 to TRBJ2-7; no DNA is available, so the TRBD1 call from TCRdb remains unchecked. Germline V CDR1 and CDR2: SGDLS, YYNGEE. The CDR3 contains 13 residues. CDR3 sequence: CASGGQGAYEQYF.

V and J are TRBV29-1 and TRBJ2-2; TCRdb's assignment of TRBD2 cannot be checked, as there is no DNA. The CDR3 is 11 amino acids. The germline V gene encodes CDR1 SQVTM and CDR2 ANQGSEA. The CDR3 here is CSVGVSGELFF.

The V gene is TRBV20-1, the J gene TRBJ1-2; TCRdb's D call of TRBD1 is untestable without DNA. This CDR3 is built from 12 residues. Germline values: CDR1 DFQATT, CDR2 SNEGSKA (reference sequence). The CDR3 loop reads CSCTGGEHGYTF.

V is TRBV15 and J is TRBJ1-6; TCRdb names TRBD1, which stays unverified in the absence of DNA. There are 15 residues in the CDR3. Germline V gene lookup returns CDR1 LNHNV and CDR2 YYDKDF (reference sequence). CDR3 sequence: CATSRVSPGHSPLHF.